This T cell receptor beta chain was retrieved from a study of T cells in Graves' hyperthyroidism and ophthalmopathy. About this clonotype: No antigen is known for it.

Study results and limitations: Stable hyperthyroidism was separated from ophthalmopathy by a model based on 13 V-J features. Expanded thyroid clonotypes (above 0.001) were mostly also found in blood.

It was RNA transcripts that yielded the amplified TCR beta CDR3 regions. When the TCR CDR3 underwent first-round RT-PCR, the HTBI primer set was used. A single record per CDR3 protein comes from TCRdb applying MiXCR to the multiplex PCR reads. This table has under 350,000 distinct CDR3 sequences, 13% appearing once. Exclusion of patients followed from uncontrolled infection, other autoimmune disease, pregnancy or lactation. The CDR3 length is 18 residues. Germline V lookup: CDR1 MDHEN, CDR2 SYDVKM. With 1 base clipped from V and 9 bases from J, the junction kept 12 bases outside the gene matches. The chain uses TRBV28 and TRBJ2-1, with 13 bases aligning to TRBD2. The receptor comes from a woman aged 25 to 39 with Graves' hyperthyroidism that later progressed to Graves' ophthalmopathy. Sequencing input: blood. For the CDR3, the DNA is TGTGCCAGCAGTTTATACAGGGGGACTAGCGGGATGGAGAGTGAGCAGTTCTTC. This translates into CASSLYRGTSGMESEQFF.